This TCR beta chain was observed in a study of identical twins. CDR1 is LGHDT and CDR2 is YNNKEL in the germline V gene (reference sequence). Losses at the gene ends were 5 bases for V and 1 base for J; bases not matched to a gene: 4. This CDR3 comprises 15 residues. This clonotype occurred many times. TCRdb reprocessed the 5' RACE reads with MiXCR, giving one entry per CDR3 protein. This table holds about 810,000 distinct CDR3 sequences, 9% to 15% found once. This sample was shared with a second study, whose subject was yellow fever vaccine responses in identical twins.

Sequencing was performed on PBMCs. V and J are TRBV3-1 and TRBJ2-3, with TRBD2 identical over 9 bases. The receptor's source is a woman aged 18-30 years in good health. The CDR3 DNA follows: TGTGCCAGCAGCTCACCTAGCGGGGGCACAGATACGCAGTATTTT. This translates into CASSSPSGGTDTQYF.